The clone carrying this T cell receptor beta chain was picked up many times. The antigen is not known. The definition of stable Graves' hyperthyroidism was no ophthalmopathy progression within 18 months. Clinical symptoms, serum thyroxine and TRAb, thyroid ultrasound and orbital computed tomography were used for the diagnoses. The data are from a study of T cells in Graves' hyperthyroidism and ophthalmopathy. Whole-study results and caveats: The model predicted ophthalmopathy a median around six months before onset.

Trimming pared 0 bases from V and 2 bases from J, leaving 13 bases between. The V gene's germline CDR1 is DFQATT and CDR2 SNEGSKA (reference sequence). The CDR3 runs 15 residues. The source material, RNA transcripts, was used to amplify TCR beta CDR3 regions. Carried out on the TCR CDR3, a first-round RT-PCR used the HTBI primer set. Via MiXCR, TCRdb re-called the multiplex PCR reads, giving one row per CDR3 protein. The repertoire holds hundreds of thousands of distinct CDR3 sequences, 11% to 15% seen once, with roughly a tenth in the top ten. The sample taken for sequencing was blood. V is TRBV20-1 and J is TRBJ1-1; D remains ambiguous. The TCR comes from a woman aged 18-30 years with Graves' hyperthyroidism. As DNA, the CDR3 is TGCAGTGCTAGAGATTTTACGGGAACAAACACTGAAGCTTTCTTT. Translation: CSARDFTGTNTEAFF.